These 7 T cell receptor beta chains originate from one sample sequenced in a study of shared clonotypes between healthy human individuals. The repertoire was sequenced with immunoSEQ multiplex PCR; TCRdb's copy has only in-frame clones and lacks some. This table has a few hundred thousand clones, 75% to 80% appearing once. Sequenced input: PBMCs. Receptors originate from a woman aged 40 to 50 in good health. Some clones in this sample may be carry-over from other donors' samples.

In its sample, this clone was seen many times. This chain uses TRBV21-1 with TRBJ2-7. TRBV21-1 is annotated as a pseudogene. This CDR3 is built from 12 residues. The CDR3 sequence: CASSKAPYEQYF. CDR3 nucleotide sequence: TGTGCCAGCAGCAAAGCCCCCTACGAGCAGTACTTC.

Concerning this clone: Since a far larger clone is one base different, this is likely a read error. The chain has TRBV4-2 and TRBJ1-2; 7 bases match TRBD1. The CDR3 is 18 residues long. The V gene end was trimmed by 5 bases and the J gene end by 4 bases; junction bases not matched to a gene: 19. Germline CDR1 and CDR2: LGHNA and YNFKEQ. Here the CDR3 reads CASSYATPDRVPGYGYTF. The CDR3 DNA sequence: TGTGCCAGCAGCTACGCCACCCCTGACAGGGTTCCTGGCTATGGCTACACCTTC.

This sequence joins TRBV7-2 and TRBJ1-2, with D possibly matching TRBD1 (5 bases). CDR3 size: 13 residues. With 3 bases removed from V and 8 bases from J, the gap between germline ends came to 13 bases. Germline V gene sequence: CDR1 SGHTA, CDR2 FQGNSA. The CDR3 bases are TGTGCCAGCAGCTTTGGGGGTTCGCAGGGCTACACCTTC. It is translated as CASSFGGSQGYTF.

The chain couples TRBV28 to TRBJ2-6; TRBD2 might be the D (5 bases). The germline gives CDR1 MDHEN, CDR2 SYDVKM. The CDR3 covers 15 residues. V was pared by 2 bases and J by 4 bases, with 9 bases between. As DNA, the CDR3 is TGTGCCAGCAGTTTAGCCCGAGGGGGGGCCAACGTCCTGACTTTC. Its protein product is CASSLARGGANVLTF.

Only a few counts were recorded for this clone. The gene calls are TRBV18 and TRBJ1-1; TRBD1 is a possible D gene (5 bases). The V gene's germline CDR1 is KGHSH and CDR2 LQKENI. With 3 bases removed from V and 1 base from J, the gap between germline ends came to 12 bases. The CDR3 is made up of 15 amino acids. The DNA for the CDR3 is TGTGCCAGCTCACCCATGTCAGGGAAGAACACTGAAGCTTTCTTT. This translates into CASSPMSGKNTEAFF.

The chain employs TRBV28 and TRBJ1-2, with D possibly matching TRBD1 (5 bases). CDR3 length: 11 amino acids. Germline V gene lookup returns CDR1 MDHEN and CDR2 SYDVKM. The V end lost 10 bases, the J end lost 4 bases, and 10 bases lay between the germline ends. The CDR3 sequence is CANGTPYGYTF. CDR3 bases: TGTGCCAACGGGACTCCCTATGGCTACACCTTC.

The J gene is TRBJ2-7, the V gene TRBV10-3, with TRBD2 matching over 7 bases. After removal of 3 bases from V and 2 bases from J, the junction contained 7 bases not matched to a gene. Germline CDR1 is ENHRY and CDR2 is SYGVKD. CDR3 length: 15 amino acids. Here the CDR3 reads CAISDPTSRTYEQYF. In DNA form, the CDR3 reads TGTGCCATCAGTGACCCGACTAGCCGAACCTACGAGCAGTACTTC.